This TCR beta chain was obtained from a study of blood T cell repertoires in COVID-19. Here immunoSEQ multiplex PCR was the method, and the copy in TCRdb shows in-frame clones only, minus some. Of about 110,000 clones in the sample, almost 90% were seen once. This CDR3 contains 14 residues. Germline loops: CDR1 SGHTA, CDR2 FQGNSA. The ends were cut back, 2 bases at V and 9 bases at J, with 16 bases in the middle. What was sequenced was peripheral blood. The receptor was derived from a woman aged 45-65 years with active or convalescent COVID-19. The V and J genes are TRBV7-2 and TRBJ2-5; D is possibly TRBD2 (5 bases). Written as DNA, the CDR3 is TGTGCCAGCAGCTTACTTTCTAGCCGAGACGCCCAGTACTTC. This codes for CASSLLSSRDAQYF.